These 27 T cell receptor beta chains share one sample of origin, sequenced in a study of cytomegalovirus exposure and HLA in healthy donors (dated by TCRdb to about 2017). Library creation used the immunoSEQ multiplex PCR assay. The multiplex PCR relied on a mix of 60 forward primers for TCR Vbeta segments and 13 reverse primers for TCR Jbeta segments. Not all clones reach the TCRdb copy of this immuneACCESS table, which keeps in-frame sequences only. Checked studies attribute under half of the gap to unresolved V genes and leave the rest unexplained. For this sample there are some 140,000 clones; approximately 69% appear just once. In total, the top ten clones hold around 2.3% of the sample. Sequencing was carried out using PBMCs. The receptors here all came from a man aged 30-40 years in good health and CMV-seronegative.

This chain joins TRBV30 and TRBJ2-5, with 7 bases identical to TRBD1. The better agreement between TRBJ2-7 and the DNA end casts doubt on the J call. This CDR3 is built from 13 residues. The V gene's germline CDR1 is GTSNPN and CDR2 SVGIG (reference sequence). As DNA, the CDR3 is TGTGCCTGGTTGGGACAGTGGTGCTACGAGCAGTACTTC. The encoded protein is CAWLGQWCYEQYF.

CDR3 residues: CASSIGTGGLNTEAFF. The CDR3 region has the DNA TGTGCCAGTAGTATTGGGACAGGGGGTTTAAACACTGAAGCTTTCTTT. V usage is TRBV19 and J usage is TRBJ1-1, with TRBD1 matching 11 bases. Per the germline V gene, CDR1 is LNHDA and CDR2 is SQIVND (reference sequence). The CDR3 consists of 16 residues. The junction had 5 bases not matched to a gene; V was cut back by 3 bases and J by 2 bases.

The CDR3 protein is CASSLGGERPQHF. The CDR3 bases are TGTGCCAGCAGCTTGGGGGGGGAGCGGCCCCAGCATTTT. This chain uses TRBV5-6 with TRBJ1-5, with a weak D call TRBD1 (5 bases). Germline CDR1 is SGHDT and CDR2 is YYEEEE. The CDR3 totals 13 residues. V was clipped by 0 bases and J by 9 bases, with 10 bases between them.

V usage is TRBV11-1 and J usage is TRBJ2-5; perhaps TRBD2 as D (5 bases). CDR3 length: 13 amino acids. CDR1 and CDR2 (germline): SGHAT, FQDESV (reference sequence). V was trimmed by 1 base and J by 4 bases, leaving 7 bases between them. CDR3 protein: CASSLDRGETQYF. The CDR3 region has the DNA TGTGCCAGCAGCTTAGACCGGGGAGAGACCCAGTACTTC. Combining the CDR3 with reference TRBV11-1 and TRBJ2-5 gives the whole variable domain EAEVAQSPRYKITEKSQAVAFWCDPISGHATLYWYRQILGQGPELLVQFQDESVVDDSQLPKDRFSAERLKGVDSTLKIQPAELGDSAMYLCASSLDRGETQYFGPGTRLLVL.

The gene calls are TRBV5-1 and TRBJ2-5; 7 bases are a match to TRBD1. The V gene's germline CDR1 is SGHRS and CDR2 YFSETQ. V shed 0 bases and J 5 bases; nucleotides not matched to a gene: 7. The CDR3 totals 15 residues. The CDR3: CASSLDRGGPETQYF. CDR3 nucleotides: TGCGCCAGCAGCTTGGACAGGGGTGGTCCGGAGACCCAGTACTTC.

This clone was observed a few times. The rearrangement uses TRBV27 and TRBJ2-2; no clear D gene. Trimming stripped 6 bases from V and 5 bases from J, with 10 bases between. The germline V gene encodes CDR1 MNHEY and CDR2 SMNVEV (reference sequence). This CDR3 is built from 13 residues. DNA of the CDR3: TGTGCCAGCAGCACCGACTGGACCGGGGAGCTGTTTTTT. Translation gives CASSTDWTGELFF.

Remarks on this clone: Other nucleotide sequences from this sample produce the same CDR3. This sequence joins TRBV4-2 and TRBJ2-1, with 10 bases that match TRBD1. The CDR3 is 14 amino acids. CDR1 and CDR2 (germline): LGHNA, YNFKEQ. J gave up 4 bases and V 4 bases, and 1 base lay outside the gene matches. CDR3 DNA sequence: TGTGCCAGCAGCCGGACAGGGGGGTACAATGAGCAGTTCTTC. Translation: CASSRTGGYNEQFF.

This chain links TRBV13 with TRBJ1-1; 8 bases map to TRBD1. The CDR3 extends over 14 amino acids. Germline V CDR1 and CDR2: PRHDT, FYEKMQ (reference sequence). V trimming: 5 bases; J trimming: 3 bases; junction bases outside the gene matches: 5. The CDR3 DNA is TGTGCCAGCAGCCAAGGACAGGGAGACACTGAAGCTTTCTTT. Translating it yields CASSQGQGDTEAFF.

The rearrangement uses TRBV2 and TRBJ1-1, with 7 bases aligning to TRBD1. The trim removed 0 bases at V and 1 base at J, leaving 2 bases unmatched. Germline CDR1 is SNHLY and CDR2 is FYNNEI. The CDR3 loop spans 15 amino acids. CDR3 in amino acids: CASSEAGQPNTEAFF. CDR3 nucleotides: TGTGCCAGCAGTGAAGCGGGACAGCCGAACACTGAAGCTTTCTTT.

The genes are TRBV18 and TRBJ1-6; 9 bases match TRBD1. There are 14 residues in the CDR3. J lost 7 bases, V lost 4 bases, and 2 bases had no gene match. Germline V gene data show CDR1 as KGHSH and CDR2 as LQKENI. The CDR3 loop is CASSRDRENSPLHF. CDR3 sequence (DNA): TGTGCCAGCTCACGGGACAGGGAGAATTCACCCCTCCACTTT.

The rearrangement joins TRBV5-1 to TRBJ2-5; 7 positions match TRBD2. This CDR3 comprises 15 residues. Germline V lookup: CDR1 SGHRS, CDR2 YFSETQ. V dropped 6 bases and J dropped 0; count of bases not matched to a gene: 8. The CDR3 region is CASKTDGGYQETQYF. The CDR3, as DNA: TGCGCCAGCAAGACTGACGGGGGGTACCAAGAGACCCAGTACTTC.

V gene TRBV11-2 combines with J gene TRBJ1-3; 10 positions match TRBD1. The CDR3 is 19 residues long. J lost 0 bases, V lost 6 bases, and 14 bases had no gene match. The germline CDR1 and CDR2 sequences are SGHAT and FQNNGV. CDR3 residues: CASRGGDRGSQNSGNTIYF. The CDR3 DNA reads TGTGCCAGCAGAGGAGGGGACAGGGGCTCCCAAAACTCTGGAAACACCATATATTTT.

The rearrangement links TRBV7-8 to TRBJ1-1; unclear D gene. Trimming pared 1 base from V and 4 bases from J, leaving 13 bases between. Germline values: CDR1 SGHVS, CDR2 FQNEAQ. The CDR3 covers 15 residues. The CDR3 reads CASSLGGAGSTEAFF. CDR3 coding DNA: TGTGCCAGCAGCTTAGGGGGTGCGGGTTCCACTGAAGCTTTCTTT.

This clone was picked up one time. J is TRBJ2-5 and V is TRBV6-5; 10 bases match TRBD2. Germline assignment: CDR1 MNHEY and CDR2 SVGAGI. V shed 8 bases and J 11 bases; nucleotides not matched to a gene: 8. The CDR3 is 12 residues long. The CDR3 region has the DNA TGTGCCAGCGGTCCTAGCGGGGGAGAGCAGTACTTC. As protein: CASGPSGGEQYF.

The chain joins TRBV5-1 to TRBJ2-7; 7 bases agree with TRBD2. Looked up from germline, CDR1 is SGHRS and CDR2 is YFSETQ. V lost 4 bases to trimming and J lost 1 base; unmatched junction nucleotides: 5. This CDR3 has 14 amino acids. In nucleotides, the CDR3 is TGCGCCAGCAGCCGTAACGGGGGGTCCTACGAGCAGTACTTC. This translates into CASSRNGGSYEQYF.

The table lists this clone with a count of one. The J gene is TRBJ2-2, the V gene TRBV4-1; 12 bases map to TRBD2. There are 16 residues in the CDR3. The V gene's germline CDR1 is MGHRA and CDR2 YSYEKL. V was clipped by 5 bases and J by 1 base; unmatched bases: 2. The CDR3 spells CASSGTSGLNTGELFF. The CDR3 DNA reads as TGCGCCAGCAGCGGGACTAGCGGGCTGAACACCGGGGAGCTGTTTTTT.

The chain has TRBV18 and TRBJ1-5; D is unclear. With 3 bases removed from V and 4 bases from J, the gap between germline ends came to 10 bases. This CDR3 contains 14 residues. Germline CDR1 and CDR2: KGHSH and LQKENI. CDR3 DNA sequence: TGTGCCAGCTCACCCGCGGAACATAATCAGCCCCAGCATTTT. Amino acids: CASSPAEHNQPQHF.

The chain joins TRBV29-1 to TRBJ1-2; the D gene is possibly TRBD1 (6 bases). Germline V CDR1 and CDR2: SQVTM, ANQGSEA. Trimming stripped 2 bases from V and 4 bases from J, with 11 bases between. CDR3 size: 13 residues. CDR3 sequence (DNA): TGCAGCGTTGAAATGGGGGCCAGCTATGGCTACACCTTC. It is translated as CSVEMGASYGYTF. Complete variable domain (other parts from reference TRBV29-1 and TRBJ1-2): SAVISQKPSRDICQRGTSLTIQCQVDSQVTMMFWYRQQPGQSLTLIATANQGSEATYESGFVIDKFPISRPNLTFSTLTVSNMSPEDSSIYLCSVEMGASYGYTFGSGTRLTVV.

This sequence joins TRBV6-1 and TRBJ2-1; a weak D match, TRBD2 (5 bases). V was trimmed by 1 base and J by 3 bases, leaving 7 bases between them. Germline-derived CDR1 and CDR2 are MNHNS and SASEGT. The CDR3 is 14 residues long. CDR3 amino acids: CASSEVRGYNEQFF. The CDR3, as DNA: TGTGCCAGCAGTGAAGTTCGGGGCTACAATGAGCAGTTCTTC.

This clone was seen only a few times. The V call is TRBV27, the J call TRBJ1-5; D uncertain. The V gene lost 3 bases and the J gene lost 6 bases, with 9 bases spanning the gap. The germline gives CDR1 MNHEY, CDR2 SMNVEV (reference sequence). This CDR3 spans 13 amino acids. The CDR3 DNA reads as TGTGCCAGCAGTTTGCAGGAGGGTCAGCCCCAGCATTTT. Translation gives CASSLQEGQPQHF.

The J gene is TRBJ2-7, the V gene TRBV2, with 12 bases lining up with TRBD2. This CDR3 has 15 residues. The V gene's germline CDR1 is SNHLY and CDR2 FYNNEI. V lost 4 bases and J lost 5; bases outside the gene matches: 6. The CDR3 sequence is CASSGLAGARDEQYF. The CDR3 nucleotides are TGTGCCAGCAGTGGACTAGCGGGGGCCAGGGACGAGCAGTACTTC.

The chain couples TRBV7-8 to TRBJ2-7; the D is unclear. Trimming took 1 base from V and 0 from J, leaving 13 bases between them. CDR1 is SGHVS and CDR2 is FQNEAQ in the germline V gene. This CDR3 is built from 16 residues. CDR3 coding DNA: TGTGCCAGCAGCTTAGGGCAGGCTTTAAGCTCCTACGAGCAGTACTTC. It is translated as CASSLGQALSSYEQYF.

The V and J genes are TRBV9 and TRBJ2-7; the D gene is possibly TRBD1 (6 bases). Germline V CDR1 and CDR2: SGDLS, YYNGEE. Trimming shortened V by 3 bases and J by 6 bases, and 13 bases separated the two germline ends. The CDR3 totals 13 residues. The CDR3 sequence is CASSEGSGVEQYF. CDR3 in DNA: TGTGCCAGCAGCGAAGGGTCAGGGGTCGAGCAGTACTTC.

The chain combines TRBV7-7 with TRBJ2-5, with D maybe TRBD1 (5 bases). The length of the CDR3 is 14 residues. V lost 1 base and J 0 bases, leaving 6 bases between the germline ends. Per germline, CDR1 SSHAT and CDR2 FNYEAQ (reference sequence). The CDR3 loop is CASSLDRYQETQYF. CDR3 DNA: TGTGCCAGCAGCTTAGACAGGTACCAAGAGACCCAGTACTTC.

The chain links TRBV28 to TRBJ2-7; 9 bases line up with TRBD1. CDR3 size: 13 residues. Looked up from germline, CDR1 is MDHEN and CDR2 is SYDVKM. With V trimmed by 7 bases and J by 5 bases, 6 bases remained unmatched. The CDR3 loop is CASTGTGRDEQYF. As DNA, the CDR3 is TGTGCCAGCACCGGGACAGGGAGGGACGAGCAGTACTTC.

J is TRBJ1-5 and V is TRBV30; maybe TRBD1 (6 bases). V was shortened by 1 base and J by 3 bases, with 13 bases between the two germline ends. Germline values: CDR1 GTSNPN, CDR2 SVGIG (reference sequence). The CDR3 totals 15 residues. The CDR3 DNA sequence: TGTGCCTGGAGTGATGGGGGCGGATCCAATCAGCCCCAGCATTTT. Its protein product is CAWSDGGGSNQPQHF.

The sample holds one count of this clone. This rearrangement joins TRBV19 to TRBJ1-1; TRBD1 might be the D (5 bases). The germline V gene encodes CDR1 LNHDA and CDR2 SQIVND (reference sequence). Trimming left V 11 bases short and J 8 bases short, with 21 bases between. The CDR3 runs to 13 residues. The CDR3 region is CAAGTSNEGEAFF. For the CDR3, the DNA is TGTGCCGCCGGGACTAGCAACGAGGGGGAAGCTTTCTTT.